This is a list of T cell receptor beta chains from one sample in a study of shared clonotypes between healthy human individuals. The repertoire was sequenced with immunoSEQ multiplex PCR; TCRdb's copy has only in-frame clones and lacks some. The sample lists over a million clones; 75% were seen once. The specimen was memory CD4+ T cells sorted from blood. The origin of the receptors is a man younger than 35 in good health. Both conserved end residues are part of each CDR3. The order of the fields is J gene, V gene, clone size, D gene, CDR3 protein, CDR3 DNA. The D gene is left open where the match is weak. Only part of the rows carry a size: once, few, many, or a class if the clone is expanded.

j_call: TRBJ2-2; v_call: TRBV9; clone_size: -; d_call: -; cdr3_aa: CASSVSFGLVGPGELFF; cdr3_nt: TGTGCCAGCAGCGTAAGCTTTGGTCTAGTAGGCCCCGGGGAGCTGTTTTTT
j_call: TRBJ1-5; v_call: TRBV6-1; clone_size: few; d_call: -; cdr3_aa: CASKGGDLRPQHF; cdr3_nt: TGTGCCAGCAAAGGGGGTGACTTACGGCCCCAGCATTTT
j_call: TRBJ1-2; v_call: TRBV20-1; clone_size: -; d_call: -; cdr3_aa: CSASRTVAYTF; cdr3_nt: TGCAGTGCTAGTAGGACAGTGGCCTACACCTTC
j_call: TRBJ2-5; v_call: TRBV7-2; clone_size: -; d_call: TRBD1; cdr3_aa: CASSLRTGGDAETQYF; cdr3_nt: TGTGCCAGCAGCTTAAGGACAGGGGGCGATGCGGAGACCCAGTACTTC
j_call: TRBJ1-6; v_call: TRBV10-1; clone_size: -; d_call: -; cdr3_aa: CASSPSSGQNSPLHF; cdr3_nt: TGCGCCAGCAGTCCCTCATCGGGACAAAATTCACCCCTCCACTTT
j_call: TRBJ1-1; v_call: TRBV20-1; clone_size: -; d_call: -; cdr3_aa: CSAEGGPEAFF; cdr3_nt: TGCAGTGCGGAGGGTGGACCTGAAGCTTTCTTT
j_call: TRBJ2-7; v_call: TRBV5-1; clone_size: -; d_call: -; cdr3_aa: CASSLESAYEQYF; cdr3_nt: TGCGCCAGCAGCTTGGAGTCAGCCTACGAGCAGTACTTC
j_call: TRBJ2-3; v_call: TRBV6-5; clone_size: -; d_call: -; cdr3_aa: CASRPPGTDTQYF; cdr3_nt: TGTGCCAGCAGGCCCCCAGGCACAGATACGCAGTATTTT
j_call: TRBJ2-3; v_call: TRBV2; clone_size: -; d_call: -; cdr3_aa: CASIDLVISDTQYF; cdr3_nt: TGTGCCAGCATTGATCTAGTTATCTCAGATACGCAGTATTTT
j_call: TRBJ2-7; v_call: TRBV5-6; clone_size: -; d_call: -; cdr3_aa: CASSLSGYEQYF; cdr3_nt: TGTGCCAGCAGCTTGTCGGGGTACGAGCAGTACTTC
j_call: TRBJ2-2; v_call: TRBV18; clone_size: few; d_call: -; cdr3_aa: CASSKLPQNTGELFF; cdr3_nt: TGTGCCAGCTCCAAACTTCCCCAGAACACCGGGGAGCTGTTTTTT
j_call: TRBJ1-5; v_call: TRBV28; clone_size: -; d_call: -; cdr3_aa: CASSPEKQPQHF; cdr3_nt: TGTGCCAGCAGCCCAGAAAAACAGCCCCAGCATTTT
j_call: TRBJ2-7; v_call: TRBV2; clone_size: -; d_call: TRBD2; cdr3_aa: CASRPSTSRGGEQYF; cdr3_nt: TGTGCCAGCAGACCCTCCACCAGTCGGGGGGGCGAGCAGTACTTC
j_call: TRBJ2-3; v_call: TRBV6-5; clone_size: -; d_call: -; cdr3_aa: CASSQVPPDGYTQYF; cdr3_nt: TGTGCCAGCAGCCAAGTCCCCCCCGATGGGTATACGCAGTATTTT
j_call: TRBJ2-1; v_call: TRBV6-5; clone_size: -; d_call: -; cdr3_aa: CASSFFNEQFF; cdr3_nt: TGTGCCAGCAGTTTCTTTAATGAGCAGTTCTTC
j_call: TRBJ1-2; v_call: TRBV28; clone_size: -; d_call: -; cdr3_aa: CASSRAGARDYGYTF; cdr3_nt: TGTGCCAGCAGTCGGGCGGGGGCGCGTGACTATGGCTACACCTTC
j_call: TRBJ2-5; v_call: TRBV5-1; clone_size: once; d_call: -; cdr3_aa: CASSFTGNGETQYF; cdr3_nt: TGCGCCAGCAGCTTCACAGGAAACGGGGAGACCCAGTACTTC
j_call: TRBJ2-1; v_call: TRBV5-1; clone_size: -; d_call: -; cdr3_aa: CASRRNTDPYNEQFF; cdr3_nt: TGCGCCAGCAGGAGAAACACCGATCCTTACAATGAGCAGTTCTTC
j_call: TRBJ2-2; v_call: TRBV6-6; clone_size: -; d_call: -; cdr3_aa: CASSYPAGADGELFF; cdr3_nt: TGTGCCAGCAGTTACCCCGCGGGGGCCGACGGGGAGCTGTTTTTT
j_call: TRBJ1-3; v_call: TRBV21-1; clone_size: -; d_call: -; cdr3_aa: CASSKDSRRSGNTIYF; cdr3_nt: TGTGCCAGCAGCAAAGATAGCCGAAGGTCTGGAAACACCATATATTTT
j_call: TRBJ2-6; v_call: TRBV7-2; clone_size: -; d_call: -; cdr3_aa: CASRYTGANVLTF; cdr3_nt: TGTGCCAGCAGATATACTGGGGCCAACGTCCTGACTTTC
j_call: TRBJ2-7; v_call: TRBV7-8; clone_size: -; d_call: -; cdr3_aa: CASSSRPGTNSYEQYF; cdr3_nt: TGTGCCAGCAGCTCACGCCCCGGGACGAACTCCTACGAGCAGTACTTC
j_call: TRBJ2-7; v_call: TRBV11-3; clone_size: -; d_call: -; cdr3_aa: CASSHGGAYEQYF; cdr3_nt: TGTGCCAGCAGCCACGGAGGGGCCTACGAGCAGTACTTC
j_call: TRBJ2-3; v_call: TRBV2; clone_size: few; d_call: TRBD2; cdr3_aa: CASSLRLADTDTQYF; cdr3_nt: TGTGCCAGCAGCCTGAGACTAGCGGACACAGATACGCAGTATTTT
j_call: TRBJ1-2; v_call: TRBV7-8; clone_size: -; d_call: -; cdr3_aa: CASSRELQGNYGYTF; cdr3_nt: TGTGCCAGCAGCCGGGAATTACAGGGCAATTATGGCTACACCTTC
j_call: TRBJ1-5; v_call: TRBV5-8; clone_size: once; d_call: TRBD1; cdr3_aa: CASTSLQGAPLDQPQHF; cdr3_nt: TGTGCCAGCACTTCTTTACAGGGGGCACCGTTGGATCAGCCCCAGCATTTT
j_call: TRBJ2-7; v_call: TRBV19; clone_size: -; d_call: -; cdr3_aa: CASSIEGEQYF; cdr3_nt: TGTGCCAGTAGTATAGAGGGGGAGCAGTACTTC
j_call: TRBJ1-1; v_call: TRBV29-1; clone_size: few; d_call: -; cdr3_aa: CSVGWEAEAFF; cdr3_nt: TGCAGCGTTGGTTGGGAGGCTGAAGCTTTCTTT
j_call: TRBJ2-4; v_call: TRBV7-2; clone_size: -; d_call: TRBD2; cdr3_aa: CASSSGAGTSGANIQYF; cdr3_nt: TGTGCCAGCAGCTCTGGTGCGGGGACTAGCGGGGCAAACATTCAGTACTTC
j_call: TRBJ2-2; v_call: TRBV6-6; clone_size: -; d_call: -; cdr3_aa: CASRPGRNTGELFF; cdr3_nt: TGTGCCAGCAGGCCTGGACGGAACACCGGGGAGCTGTTTTTT
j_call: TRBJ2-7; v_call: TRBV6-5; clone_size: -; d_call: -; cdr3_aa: CASRTRGAGYEQYF; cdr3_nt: TGTGCCAGCAGGACCCGAGGAGCGGGCTACGAGCAGTACTTC
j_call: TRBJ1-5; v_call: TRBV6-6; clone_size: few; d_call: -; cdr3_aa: CASSYRPGDQPQHF; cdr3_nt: TGTGCCAGCAGTTACAGACCGGGTGATCAGCCCCAGCATTTT
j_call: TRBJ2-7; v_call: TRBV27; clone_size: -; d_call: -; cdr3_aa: CASEAGTDEIYTARDEQYF; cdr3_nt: TGTGCCAGCGAGGCCGGGACCGACGAAATATATACCGCAAGAGACGAGCAGTACTTC
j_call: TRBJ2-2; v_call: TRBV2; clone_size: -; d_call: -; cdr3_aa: CARNSGGGTGELFF; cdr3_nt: TGTGCCAGAAATAGCGGAGGGGGGACCGGGGAGCTGTTTTTT
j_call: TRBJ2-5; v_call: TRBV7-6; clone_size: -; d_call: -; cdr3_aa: CASSLAILGVGGETQYF; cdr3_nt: TGTGCCAGCAGCTTAGCGATTTTGGGAGTTGGTGGGGAGACCCAGTACTTC
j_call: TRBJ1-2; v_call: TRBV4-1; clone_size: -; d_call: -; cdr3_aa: CASSQAQGSGGYTF; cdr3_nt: TGCGCCAGCAGCCAAGCTCAGGGTTCGGGAGGCTACACCTTC
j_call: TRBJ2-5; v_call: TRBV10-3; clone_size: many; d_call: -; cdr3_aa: CAISDGLQETQYF; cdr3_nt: TGTGCCATCAGTGACGGACTCCAAGAGACCCAGTACTTC
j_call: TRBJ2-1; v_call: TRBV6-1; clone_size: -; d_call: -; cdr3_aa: CASSDGTANYNEQFF; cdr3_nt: TGTGCCAGCAGTGATGGGACCGCAAATTACAATGAGCAGTTCTTC
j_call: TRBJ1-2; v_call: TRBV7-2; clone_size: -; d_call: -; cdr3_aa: CASSLVRNQDGYTF; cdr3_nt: TGTGCCAGCAGCTTAGTCCGAAACCAGGATGGCTACACCTTC
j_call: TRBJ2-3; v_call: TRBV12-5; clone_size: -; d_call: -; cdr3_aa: CASGPGSKGDTQYF; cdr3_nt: TGTGCTAGTGGTCCAGGGTCAAAAGGAGATACGCAGTATTTT
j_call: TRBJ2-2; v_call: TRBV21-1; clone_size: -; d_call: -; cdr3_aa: CAAGGRDTGELFF; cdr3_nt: TGTGCCGCCGGTGGCCGAGACACCGGGGAGCTGTTTTTT
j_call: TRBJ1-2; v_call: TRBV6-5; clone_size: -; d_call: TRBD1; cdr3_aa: CASSYSGQGSGGYTF; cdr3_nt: TGTGCCAGCAGTTACTCCGGACAGGGATCGGGTGGCTACACCTTC
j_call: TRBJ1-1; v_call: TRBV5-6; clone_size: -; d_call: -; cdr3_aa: CASSTLWDRRMNTEAFF; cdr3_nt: TGTGCCAGCAGCACACTTTGGGACCGCCGCATGAACACTGAAGCTTTCTTT
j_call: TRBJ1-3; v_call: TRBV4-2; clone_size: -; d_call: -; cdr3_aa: CASSQQVTTGILAGNTIYF; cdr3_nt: TGTGCCAGCAGCCAACAAGTCACAACCGGAATCCTAGCGGGAAACACCATATATTTT
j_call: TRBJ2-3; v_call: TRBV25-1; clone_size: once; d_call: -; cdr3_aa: CASSEGHGTDTQYF; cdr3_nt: TGTGCCAGCAGTGAGGGACACGGCACAGATACGCAGTATTTT
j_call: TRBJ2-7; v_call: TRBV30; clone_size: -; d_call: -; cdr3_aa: CAWKGLGVYEQYF; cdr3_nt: TGTGCCTGGAAGGGGCTCGGAGTGTACGAGCAGTACTTC
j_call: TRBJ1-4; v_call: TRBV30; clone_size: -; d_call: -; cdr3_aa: CAWRAKDGSTGELFF; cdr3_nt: TGTGCCTGGAGGGCTAAGGACGGTTCCACGGGGGAACTGTTTTTT
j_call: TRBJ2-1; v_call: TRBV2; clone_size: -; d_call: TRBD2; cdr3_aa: CASSQRGGQASYNEQFF; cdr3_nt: TGTGCCAGCAGCCAGCGGGGGGGGCAAGCGAGCTACAATGAGCAGTTCTTC
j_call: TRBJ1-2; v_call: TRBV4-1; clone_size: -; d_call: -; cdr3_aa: CASSQGFSGNNGYTF; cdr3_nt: TGCGCCAGCAGCCAAGGGTTTTCAGGGAATAATGGCTACACCTTC
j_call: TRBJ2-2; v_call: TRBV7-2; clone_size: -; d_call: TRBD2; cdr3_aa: CASSPKRGGPAGELFF; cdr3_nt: TGTGCCAGCAGCCCCAAGCGGGGGGGCCCGGCCGGGGAGCTGTTTTTT
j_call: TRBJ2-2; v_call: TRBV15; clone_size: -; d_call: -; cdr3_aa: CATSGPHSGELFF; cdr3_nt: TGTGCCACCAGCGGACCCCACTCCGGGGAGCTGTTTTTT